This T cell receptor beta chain came from a study of T-cell reconstitution after alpha-beta-depleted transplantation in children. Overall study results and limits: After transplant, at about two months, alpha-beta T cells were reportedly derived from several hundred expanded graft clones. The main origin of T-cell counts and diversity one year after transplant was newly produced T cells.

Using unique molecular identifiers, the investigators prepared the TCRbeta library. TCRdb reanalysed the PCR reads using MiXCR and keeps one entry per CDR3 protein. The repertoire has 550,000 to 800,000 distinct CDR3 sequences, around 12% of them found once; the top ten carry approximately 0.8%. CDR1 and CDR2 (germline): SGHRS, YFSETQ. The CDR3 length is 15 residues. Details on this clonotype: Antigen: not known. The junction does not match germline at one end; this may be a read error.

V and J are TRBV5-1 and TRBJ2-3; 9 bases fit TRBD2. The sequencing here drew on PBMCs, taken before TCRalphabeta/CD19-depleted stem cell transplant. This clonotype originated in a girl aged 2-10 years with congenital amegakaryocytic thrombocytopenia, due to receive a stem cell transplant. CDR3 in DNA: TGCGTCAGCAGCGAGACTAGCGGCAGCACAGATACGCAGTATTTT. Translated, it gives CVSSETSGSTDTQYF.